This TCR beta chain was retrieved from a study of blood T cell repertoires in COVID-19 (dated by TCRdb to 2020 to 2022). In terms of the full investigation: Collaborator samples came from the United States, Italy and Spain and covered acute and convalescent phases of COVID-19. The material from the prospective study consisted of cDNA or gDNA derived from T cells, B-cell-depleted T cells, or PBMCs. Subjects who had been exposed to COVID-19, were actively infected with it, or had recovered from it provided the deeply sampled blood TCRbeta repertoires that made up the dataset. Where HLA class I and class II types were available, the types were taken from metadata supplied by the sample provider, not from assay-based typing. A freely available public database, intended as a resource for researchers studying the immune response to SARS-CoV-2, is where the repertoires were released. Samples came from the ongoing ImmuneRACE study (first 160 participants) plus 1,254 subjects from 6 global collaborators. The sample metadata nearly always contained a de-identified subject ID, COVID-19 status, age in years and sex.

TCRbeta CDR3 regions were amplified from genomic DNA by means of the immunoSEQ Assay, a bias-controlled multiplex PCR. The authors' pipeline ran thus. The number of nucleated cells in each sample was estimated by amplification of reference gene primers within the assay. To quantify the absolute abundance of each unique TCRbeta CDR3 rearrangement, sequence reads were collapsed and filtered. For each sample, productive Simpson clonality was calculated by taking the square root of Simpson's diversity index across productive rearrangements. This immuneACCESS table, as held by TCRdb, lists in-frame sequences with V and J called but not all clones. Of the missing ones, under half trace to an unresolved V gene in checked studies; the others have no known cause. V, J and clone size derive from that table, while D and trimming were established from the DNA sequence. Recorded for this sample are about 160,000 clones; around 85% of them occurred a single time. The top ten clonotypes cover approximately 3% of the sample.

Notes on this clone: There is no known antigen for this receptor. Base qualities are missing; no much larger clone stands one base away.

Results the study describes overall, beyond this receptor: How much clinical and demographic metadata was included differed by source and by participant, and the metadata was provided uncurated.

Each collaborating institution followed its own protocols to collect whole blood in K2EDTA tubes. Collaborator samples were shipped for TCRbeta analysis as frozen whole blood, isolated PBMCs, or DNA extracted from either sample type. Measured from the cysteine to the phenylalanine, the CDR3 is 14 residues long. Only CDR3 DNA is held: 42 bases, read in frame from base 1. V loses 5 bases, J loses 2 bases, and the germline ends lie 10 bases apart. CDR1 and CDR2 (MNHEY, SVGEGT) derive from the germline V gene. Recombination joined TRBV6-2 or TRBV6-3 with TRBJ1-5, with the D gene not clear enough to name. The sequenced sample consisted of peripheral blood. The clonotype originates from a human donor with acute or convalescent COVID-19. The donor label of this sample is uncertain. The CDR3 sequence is CASSRSNGNQPQHF. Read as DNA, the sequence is TGTGCCAGCAGTCGAAGCAACGGCAATCAGCCCCAGCATTTT.